These T cell receptor beta chains were read from a single sample in a study of blood T cell repertoires in COVID-19. Assay used: immunoSEQ multiplex PCR; TCRdb lists only in-frame clones, some missing. The repertoire holds fewer than 350,000 clones, around 91% seen once, with roughly 8.9% in the top ten. The source material was PBMCs or T cells enriched from blood (not recorded which). Source of these receptors: a middle-aged woman who had recovered from COVID-19. Each CDR3 is given with its conserved first and last residue. The order of the fields is D gene, clone size, V gene, J gene, CDR3 protein, CDR3 DNA. The D gene is left open where the match is weak. Not all rows give a size; the values are once, few, many and, for expanded clones, a class.

NA,once,TRBV9,TRBJ1-3,CASSVDSGRGNTIYF,TGTGCCAGCAGCGTAGATTCAGGGCGCGGAAACACCATATATTTT
TRBD1,NA,TRBV11-2,TRBJ1-4,CASSPRGTGSEKLFF,TGTGCCAGCAGCCCTAGAGGGACAGGGAGTGAAAAACTGTTTTTT
NA,NA,TRBV20-1,TRBJ2-3,CSASELEGTQYF,TGCAGTGCCAGTGAGCTAGAAGGTACGCAGTATTTT
NA,NA,TRBV18,TRBJ2-5,CASSPGVGSRETQYF,TGTGCCAGCTCACCAGGGGTCGGGAGTAGAGAGACCCAGTACTTC
NA,NA,TRBV5-8,TRBJ1-1,CASSRGENTEAFF,TGTGCCAGCAGCCGGGGGGAGAACACTGAAGCTTTCTTT
TRBD2,NA,TRBV7-2,TRBJ2-7,CASSLGGTNYEQYF,TGTGCCAGCAGCTTAGGAGGGACTAACTACGAGCAGTACTTC
TRBD2,once,TRBV7-3,TRBJ2-2,CASSLGLAGATGELFF,TGTGCCAGCAGCCTTGGACTAGCGGGAGCGACCGGGGAGCTGTTTTTT
TRBD2,once,TRBV6-5,TRBJ2-1,CASSPRGGGPNEQFF,TGTGCCAGCAGTCCTCGGGGGGGCGGTCCCAATGAGCAGTTCTTC
NA,NA,TRBV7-6,TRBJ1-3,CASSLYSGNTIYF,TGTGCCAGCAGCCTCTACTCTGGAAACACCATATATTTT
TRBD2,once,TRBV27,TRBJ2-2,CASGQLAGVRGTGELFF,TGTGCCAGCGGCCAACTAGCGGGAGTCAGAGGCACCGGGGAGCTGTTTTTT
NA,NA,TRBV24-1,TRBJ2-3,CATSDPGTPLDTQYF,TGTGCCACCAGTGATCCAGGAACGCCGCTTGATACGCAGTATTTT
TRBD2,NA,TRBV19,TRBJ2-3,CASSIDLEAGYTDTQYF,TGTGCCAGTAGTATAGATCTGGAAGCGGGATACACAGATACGCAGTATTTT
TRBD2,NA,TRBV5-1,TRBJ2-5,CASSLAASGSYQETQYF,TGCGCCAGCAGCTTGGCGGCTAGCGGGAGTTATCAAGAGACCCAGTACTTC
TRBD1,NA,TRBV19,TRBJ1-4,CASSFSGQPNEKLFF,TGTGCCAGTAGTTTCTCGGGACAGCCAAATGAAAAACTGTTTTTT
TRBD1,NA,TRBV11-2,TRBJ2-2,CASSSGQGNTGELFF,TGTGCCAGCAGCTCCGGACAGGGGAACACCGGGGAGCTGTTTTTT
NA,NA,TRBV18,TRBJ1-6,CASSPQRGKANSPLHF,TGTGCCAGCTCACCACAGAGAGGGAAGGCAAATTCACCCCTCCACTTT
TRBD2,NA,TRBV19,TRBJ2-1,CASSSGHSGGNEQFF,TGTGCCAGTAGTAGCGGACACTCGGGGGGGAATGAGCAGTTCTTC
TRBD1,NA,TRBV12-5,TRBJ2-7,CASGSGTGYEQYF,TGTGCTAGTGGTTCCGGGACAGGGTACGAGCAGTACTTC
NA,NA,TRBV3-1/TRBV3-2,TRBJ2-7,CASSSSSYEQYF,TGTGCCAGCAGCTCCAGCTCCTACGAGCAGTACTTC
TRBD2,NA,TRBV7-2,TRBJ2-2,CASSLAGLAGGGPTGELFF,TGTGCCAGCAGCTTAGCGGGACTAGCGGGGGGCGGGCCCACCGGGGAGCTGTTTTTT
NA,NA,TRBV4-3,TRBJ2-7,CASSQQDRLREQYF,TGCGCCAGCAGCCAACAGGACAGATTACGTGAGCAGTACTTC
TRBD1,NA,TRBV28,TRBJ1-5,CASSRQGIYNQPQHF,TGTGCCAGCAGCCGACAGGGGATCTACAATCAGCCCCAGCATTTT
TRBD2,few,TRBV7-9,TRBJ2-7,CASSLASGNSYEQYF,TGTGCCAGCAGCTTAGCTAGCGGGAACAGCTACGAGCAGTACTTC
NA,NA,TRBV7-2,TRBJ1-3,CASSLEAGSSSGNTIYF,TGTGCCAGCAGCTTAGAGGCAGGCTCAAGCTCTGGAAACACCATATATTTT
TRBD1,NA,TRBV10-3,TRBJ1-4,CAIGRQGTNEKLFF,TGTGCCATCGGCAGACAGGGAACTAATGAAAAACTGTTTTTT
NA,few,TRBV11-2,TRBJ2-7,CASSLTSDNYEQYF,TGTGCCAGCAGCCTCACCTCGGACAACTACGAGCAGTACTTC
NA,few,TRBV9,TRBJ1-5,CASSVEGSSNQPQHF,TGTGCCAGCAGCGTGGAGGGGAGCAGCAATCAGCCCCAGCATTTT
TRBD1,NA,TRBV16,TRBJ1-1,CASSPSSGGTEAFF,TGTGCCAGCAGCCCCTCGTCAGGGGGAACTGAAGCTTTCTTT
NA,NA,TRBV7-2,TRBJ1-2,CASSLGGGLYGYTF,TGTGCCAGCAGCTTAGGGGGGGGCCTCTATGGCTACACCTTC
TRBD2,NA,TRBV24-1,TRBJ2-3,CATSDPSGGTTDTQYF,TGTGCCACCAGTGACCCTAGCGGGGGGACCACAGATACGCAGTATTTT
NA,NA,TRBV27,TRBJ1-2,CASSLSGQLYGYTF,TGTGCCAGCAGTTTGTCCGGACAGCTATATGGCTACACCTTC
NA,NA,TRBV5-4,TRBJ2-7,CASSLEGTYEQYF,TGTGCCAGCAGCTTGGAGGGGACCTACGAGCAGTACTTC
NA,NA,TRBV3-1/TRBV3-2,TRBJ1-1,CASGGEGEAFF,TGTGCCAGCGGAGGGGAGGGGGAAGCTTTCTTT
TRBD1,NA,TRBV30,TRBJ1-4,CAWSAGTEGEKLFF,TGTGCCTGGTCGGCCGGGACAGAGGGCGAAAAACTGTTTTTT
TRBD1,NA,TRBV2,TRBJ1-5,CASSEVRQGNQPQHF,TGTGCCAGCAGTGAGGTCCGACAGGGGAATCAGCCCCAGCATTTT
TRBD1,once,TRBV18,TRBJ1-1,CASSQTTGGGTEAFF,TGTGCCAGCTCGCAAACAACAGGGGGTGGCACTGAAGCTTTCTTT